This T cell receptor (beta chain) came from a study of cytomegalovirus exposure and HLA in healthy donors. Study-wide results and limits: Most TCRs appeared rarely, but some public TCRs recurred in many donors. The listing of roughly 160 TCR beta chains classed them as cytomegalovirus-associated.

The count of this clone is one. Its target is not known. The ends were cut back, 1 base at V and 6 bases at J, with 16 bases in the middle. From germline, CDR1 is MGHRA and CDR2 YSYEKL. This CDR3 contains 15 residues. Sequencing was performed with immunoSEQ multiplex PCR; in TCRdb, only in-frame clones are kept and a portion is missing. The sample lists about 160,000 clones; 96% were seen once. The chain has TRBV4-1 and TRBJ2-7; TRBD2 might be the D (6 bases). The clonotype originates from a woman aged 18 to 35 in good health and CMV-seronegative. The sequenced sample was PBMCs. CDR3 DNA sequence: TGCGCCAGCAGCCAAGGCGCGGGTGGGGGGACCGAGCAGTACTTC. This translates into CASSQGAGGGTEQYF.